The next 25 T cell receptor beta chains were all read from a single sample in a study of cytomegalovirus exposure and HLA in healthy donors. PCR amplification relied on 60 Vbeta primers (plus 13 Jbeta primers). Libraries were prepared by immunoSEQ multiplex PCR; TCRdb keeps only in-frame clonotypes and omits some of them. The sample has hundreds of thousands of clones, roughly two thirds seen once. Sequencing was performed on PBMCs. These receptors came from a female donor in good health and CMV-seronegative.

This clone occurred a few times. V is TRBV7-2 and J is TRBJ2-7; 10 bases line up with TRBD2. Germline V CDR1 and CDR2: SGHTA, FQGNSA. The CDR3 has 15 residues. Unmatched junction bases numbered 3, after V lost 4 bases and J lost 0 bases. CDR3 DNA: TGTGCCAGCAGCTCCCGACTAGCGGGCTCCTACGAGCAGTACTTC. Its protein is CASSSRLAGSYEQYF.

This clone was seen more than once but under ten times. CDR3 protein: CASAPGQGNQPQHF. The CDR3, as DNA: TGTGCCAGCGCCCCAGGACAGGGCAATCAGCCCCAGCATTTT. V and J are TRBV27 and TRBJ1-5, with 7 bases aligning to TRBD1. The V gene's germline CDR1 is MNHEY and CDR2 SMNVEV (reference sequence). This CDR3 has 14 amino acids. V was clipped by 8 bases and J by 2 bases; unmatched bases: 6.

The chain joins TRBV5-1 to TRBJ1-1; D might be TRBD1 (6 bases). The CDR3 sequence is 14 residues long. Trimming pared 4 bases from V and 1 base from J, leaving 11 bases between. CDR1 and CDR2 (germline): SGHRS, YFSETQ. The DNA of the CDR3 is TGCGCCAGCAGCCAGGGGACGGGGAACACTGAAGCTTTCTTT. Residues: CASSQGTGNTEAFF.

The J gene is TRBJ2-7, the V gene TRBV29-1, with 7 bases that match TRBD2. The CDR3 consists of 13 residues. Losses at the gene ends were 2 bases for V and 3 bases for J; bases not matched to a gene: 4. Germline CDR1 is SQVTM and CDR2 is ANQGSEA. The CDR3 loop is CSVESGTNYEQYF. As DNA, the CDR3 is TGCAGCGTTGAATCTGGGACTAACTACGAGCAGTACTTC.

V gene TRBV11-2 combines with J gene TRBJ2-1, with a tentative D call TRBD2 (6 bases). This CDR3 comprises 17 residues. Trimming cost V 5 bases and J 2 bases, with 19 bases left between them. Germline CDR1 is SGHAT and CDR2 is FQNNGV. The chain's CDR3 is CASSVRVGRTTYNEQFF. In DNA, the CDR3 is TGTGCCAGCAGCGTTAGGGTCGGGAGAACCACCTACAATGAGCAGTTCTTC.

V is TRBV2 and J is TRBJ2-7; D perhaps matches TRBD1 (5 bases). V lost 10 bases and J 2 bases, leaving 12 bases between the germline ends. The germline V gene has CDR1 SNHLY and CDR2 FYNNEI. This CDR3 is built from 12 residues. The CDR3 nucleotides read TGTGCCACTTCCAGGGTTCCCTACGAGCAGTACTTC. The encoded protein is CATSRVPYEQYF.

This clone has only one observation. V usage is TRBV10-3 and J usage is TRBJ2-3; 9 nucleotides line up with TRBD2. The junction had 10 bases not matched to a gene; V was cut back by 0 bases and J by 6 bases. This CDR3 spans 17 amino acids. The germline V gene has CDR1 ENHRY and CDR2 SYGVKD. The CDR3 sequence is CAISESAGGRARDTQYF. DNA of the CDR3: TGTGCCATCAGTGAGTCTGCGGGCGGGAGGGCCAGGGATACGCAGTATTTT.

The CDR3 sequence is CASSPSSVSYEQYF. As DNA, the CDR3 is TGTGCCAGCTCACCCTCTAGTGTTTCCTACGAGCAGTACTTC. This chain joins TRBV18 and TRBJ2-7; D remains ambiguous. Trimming left V 3 bases short and J 1 base short, with 10 bases between. The V gene's germline CDR1 is KGHSH and CDR2 LQKENI. This CDR3 contains 14 residues.

This clone has just one count. The rearrangement joins TRBV15 to TRBJ2-7; 7 bases line up with TRBD2. CDR3 size: 13 residues. J lost 2 bases, V lost 4 bases, and 2 bases had no gene match. Germline V gene data show CDR1 as LNHNV and CDR2 as YYDKDF (reference sequence). The CDR3 DNA is TGTGCCACCAGCACCCGGGGGGCCTACGAGCAGTACTTC. Translated, it gives CATSTRGAYEQYF.

This chain uses TRBV5-1 with TRBJ2-5; 13 bases align to TRBD2. V shed 4 bases, J shed 4 bases, and the junction held 7 bases outside the gene matches. Germline CDR1 and CDR2: SGHRS and YFSETQ. This CDR3 has 16 residues. The CDR3 region is CASSLLAGGPLETQYF. In DNA form, the CDR3 reads TGCGCCAGCAGCCTACTAGCGGGAGGGCCTTTAGAGACCCAGTACTTC.

The chain couples TRBV10-2 to TRBJ2-3; D might be TRBD1 (5 bases). Trimming took off 4 bases at V and 2 bases at J, with 7 bases between the two ends. The V gene's germline CDR1 is WSHSY and CDR2 SAAADI. CDR3 size: 13 residues. CDR3 sequence: CASSGGYTDTQYF. The CDR3 coding sequence is TGCGCCAGCAGTGGGGGCTACACAGATACGCAGTATTTT.

The rearrangement uses TRBV7-9 and TRBJ2-7, with TRBD2 matching 13 bases. This CDR3 is built from 15 residues. J gave up 6 bases and V 4 bases, and 6 bases lay outside the gene matches. Per the germline V gene, CDR1 is SEHNR and CDR2 is FQNEAQ (reference sequence). The CDR3 region has the DNA TGTGCCAGCAGCTCGCGGACTAGCGGGAGCACCGAGCAGTACTTC. Its protein product is CASSSRTSGSTEQYF.

A remark on this clone: One end of the junction does not line up with germline, which may come from a read error. The chain employs TRBV7-9 and TRBJ2-7, with 9 nucleotides matching TRBD1. Germline CDR1 reads SEHNR; CDR2 reads FQNEAQ (reference sequence). This CDR3 spans 14 amino acids. CDR3 bases: TGTTCCAGCAGCCCCGGGGACAGGGTGGGCGAGCAGTACTTC. Residues: CSSSPGDRVGEQYF.

Details on this clone: Other DNA sequences from this sample encode an identical CDR3 as well. The CDR3 loop is CASSPQLRVSFF. CDR3 sequence (DNA): TGTGCCAGCTCACCGCAACTCAGGGTGTCTTTCTTT. The chain employs TRBV18 and TRBJ1-1; the D gene is possibly TRBD1 (5 bases). The CDR3 consists of 12 residues. Trimming cost V 3 bases and J 12 bases, with 14 bases left between them. The V gene's germline CDR1 is KGHSH and CDR2 LQKENI.

In this sample, this clone turned up a few times. V and J are TRBV5-1 and TRBJ2-6; TRBD1 matches at 11 bases. V was clipped by 8 bases and J by 0 bases; unmatched bases: 4. This CDR3 has 16 amino acids. In germline, CDR1 is SGHRS, CDR2 YFSETQ. CDR3 residues: CASGTGGRSGANVLTF. As DNA, the CDR3 is TGCGCCAGTGGGACAGGGGGACGCTCTGGGGCCAACGTCCTGACTTTC.

This chain connects TRBV5-1 to TRBJ1-1; 8 nucleotides align to TRBD1. J lost 4 bases, V lost 4 bases, and 3 bases had no gene match. The CDR3 extends over 13 amino acids. The germline V gene encodes CDR1 SGHRS and CDR2 YFSETQ. CDR3 amino acids: CASSRQGSTEAFF. For the CDR3, the DNA is TGCGCCAGCAGCAGACAGGGGAGCACTGAAGCTTTCTTT.

This chain connects TRBV27 to TRBJ2-7; the match to TRBD2 covers 7 bases. The CDR3 loop spans 14 amino acids. Germline CDR1 MNHEY, CDR2 SMNVEV (reference sequence). J gave up 12 bases and V 8 bases, and 19 bases lay outside the gene matches. DNA of the CDR3: TGTGCCAGCCGCCCTCGCCCTAGCGGAGCAGAGTGGTACTTC. It yields the protein CASRPRPSGAEWYF.

About this clone: One end of the junction is discordant with germline, which a read error may explain. The V gene is TRBV7-9, the J gene TRBJ1-5; a weak D match, TRBD1 (5 bases). The CDR3 has 13 residues. CDR1 is SEHNR and CDR2 is FQNEAQ in the germline V gene (reference sequence). CDR3: CSSSLWGDQPQHF. The CDR3 DNA reads TGTTCCAGCAGCTTATGGGGGGATCAGCCCCAGCATTTT.

The chain carries TRBV11-1 and TRBJ2-5, with no clear D. The CDR3 is 12 amino acids. CDR1 is SGHAT, CDR2 FQDESV, per germline (reference sequence). V shed 8 bases and J shed 5 bases, with 12 bases lying between them. The CDR3 sequence is CASAQALETQYF. The DNA for the CDR3 is TGTGCCAGCGCGCAAGCTTTGGAGACCCAGTACTTC.

The chain couples TRBV9 to TRBJ2-3; 7 positions agree with TRBD2. J lost 0 bases, V lost 0 bases, and 7 bases had no gene match. Germline CDR1 SGDLS, CDR2 YYNGEE. This CDR3 contains 17 residues. Here the CDR3 DNA reads TGTGCCAGCAGCGTAGATGGGGGGACTACTAGCACAGATACGCAGTATTTT. It is translated as CASSVDGGTTSTDTQYF.

A few counts support this clone. The chain uses TRBV5-1 and TRBJ2-7; no clear D gene. CDR3 size: 13 residues. Germline V gene sequence: CDR1 SGHRS, CDR2 YFSETQ. Trimming cost V 0 bases and J 4 bases, with 8 bases left between them. CDR3 amino acids: CASSLVPGYEQYF. CDR3 sequence (DNA): TGCGCCAGCAGCTTGGTGCCAGGTTACGAGCAGTACTTC.

In its sample, this clone was seen a few times. This chain joins TRBV6-6 and TRBJ2-1, with 14 bases lining up with TRBD2. This CDR3 is built from 15 residues. CDR1 is MNHNY, CDR2 SVGAGI, per germline (reference sequence). J was trimmed by 8 bases and V by 6 bases; bases with no gene match: 6. The CDR3 region is CASSPTSGRAHEQFF. CDR3 DNA: TGTGCCAGCAGCCCGACTAGCGGGAGGGCCCATGAGCAGTTCTTC.

The V and J genes are TRBV7-3 and TRBJ2-3, with 7 positions matching TRBD2. The CDR3 length is 18 residues. Germline assignment: CDR1 SGHTA and CDR2 FQGTGA. With V trimmed by 1 base and J by 0 bases, 10 bases remained unmatched. DNA for the CDR3: TGTGCCAGCAGCTTAATGGGCCCGGGACTAATAAGCACAGATACGCAGTATTTT. Amino acid sequence: CASSLMGPGLISTDTQYF.

The chain joins TRBV7-9 to TRBJ1-2; D is undetermined. Trimming pared 5 bases from V and 2 bases from J, leaving 12 bases between. CDR1 and CDR2 from the germline V gene are SEHNR and FQNEAQ (reference sequence). This CDR3 comprises 14 residues. In DNA form, the CDR3 reads TGTGCCAGCAGCCCGCCGACCGGGAACTATGGCTACACCTTC. This codes for CASSPPTGNYGYTF. Full variable domain (rest looked up from reference TRBV7-9 and TRBJ1-2): DTGVSQNPRHKITKRGQNVTFRCDPISEHNRLYWYRQTLGQGPEFLTYFQNEAQLEKSRLLSDRFSAERPKGSFSTLEIQRTEQGDSAMYLCASSPPTGNYGYTFGSGTRLTVV.

This clone came up a few times. This chain joins TRBV7-9 and TRBJ2-7, with 7 nucleotides matching TRBD2. V lost 2 bases to trimming and J lost 3 bases; unmatched junction nucleotides: 4. CDR3 length equals 14 residues. The germline CDR1 and CDR2 sequences are SEHNR and FQNEAQ (reference sequence). CDR3 DNA: TGTGCCAGCAGCTTAACGCGGGAGAACTACGAGCAGTACTTC. Amino acid sequence: CASSLTRENYEQYF.